The 18 T cell receptor beta chains below were found in one sample sequenced in a study of blood T cell repertoires in COVID-19. Only in-frame clones appear in the TCRdb table, and some are missing; sequencing was by immunoSEQ multiplex PCR. This table holds roughly 80,000 clones, roughly nine tenths found once. Material: peripheral blood. Source of these receptors: an elderly man in a cohort sampled during active COVID-19.

V gene TRBV7-2 combines with J gene TRBJ1-6; D unclear. V lost 3 bases and J lost 8, with 11 bases in between. The CDR3 sequence is 14 residues long. Germline CDR1 is SGHTA and CDR2 is FQGNSA. CDR3 loop: CASSLLTEYSPLHF. Here the CDR3 DNA reads TGTGCCAGCAGCTTGTTAACAGAATATTCACCCCTCCACTTT.

The chain employs TRBV6-6 and TRBJ2-3; D is perhaps TRBD2 (7 bases). The CDR3 length is 15 residues. Germline lookup yields CDR1 MNHNY and CDR2 SVGAGI (reference sequence). Trimming left V 2 bases short and J 5 bases short, with 14 bases between. The CDR3 region is CASSYGGAHEDTQYF. The CDR3 DNA reads as TGTGCCAGCAGTTACGGGGGGGCGCATGAAGATACGCAGTATTTT.

This chain connects TRBV28 to TRBJ1-2; 7 nucleotides line up with TRBD1. J gave up 8 bases and V 5 bases, and 11 bases lay outside the gene matches. The CDR3 consists of 14 residues. Germline CDR1 reads MDHEN; CDR2 reads SYDVKM. CDR3 bases: TGTGCCAGCAGTGAGGACAGGCCAGAGCTCGGCTACACCTTC. Residues: CASSEDRPELGYTF.

The V gene is TRBV27, the J gene TRBJ2-7; 7 bases line up with TRBD1. Germline loops: CDR1 MNHEY, CDR2 SMNVEV (reference sequence). V trimming: 6 bases; J trimming: 2 bases; junction bases outside the gene matches: 4. CDR3 length: 13 residues. The CDR3 DNA sequence: TGTGCCAGCAGATCCGGGACAGCCTACGAGCAGTACTTC. Protein sequence: CASRSGTAYEQYF.

The gene calls are TRBV20-1 and TRBJ2-2; D possibly corresponds to TRBD1 (6 bases). With 3 bases removed from V and 6 bases from J, the gap between germline ends came to 14 bases. The CDR3 consists of 14 residues. Germline CDR1 and CDR2: DFQATT and SNEGSKA (reference sequence). The CDR3: CSASGQGKAGELFF. The CDR3 DNA is TGCAGTGCTAGTGGTCAGGGGAAGGCCGGGGAGCTGTTTTTT.

This clone came up once. The rearrangement uses TRBV5-1 and TRBJ2-1, with D perhaps matching TRBD2 (5 bases). CDR1 is SGHRS and CDR2 is YFSETQ in the germline V gene. The CDR3 is 15 residues long. The V and J ends lost 0 bases and 3 bases respectively, with 10 bases between them. As DNA, the CDR3 is TGCGCCAGCAGCTTGGCGGGGTCAGACTACAATGAGCAGTTCTTC. Translation gives CASSLAGSDYNEQFF.

The chain combines TRBV27 with TRBJ1-6; D possibly corresponds to TRBD1 (6 bases). This CDR3 comprises 15 residues. Germline V gene data show CDR1 as MNHEY and CDR2 as SMNVEV (reference sequence). The V and J ends lost 8 bases and 8 bases respectively, with 19 bases between them. CDR3 DNA sequence: TGTGCCAGCCGACAAACACGGACAGATTATTCACCCCTCCACTTT. It is translated as CASRQTRTDYSPLHF.

The sample holds one count of this clone. Other DNA sequences of this sample code for an identical CDR3. The chain carries TRBV7-2 and TRBJ2-7; TRBD2 might be the D (6 bases). The CDR3 sequence is 13 residues long. Germline CDR1 and CDR2: SGHTA and FQGNSA. CDR3 coding DNA: TGTGCCAGCAGCCTAGCGCCTAGGGGCGAGCAGTACGTC. The encoded protein is CASSLAPRGEQYV.

This chain connects TRBV5-5 to TRBJ2-3; D perhaps matches TRBD2 (5 bases). Germline CDR1 SGHKS, CDR2 YYEKEE (reference sequence). Trimming stripped 0 bases from V and 4 bases from J, with 12 bases between. The CDR3 runs to 15 residues. CDR3 sequence: CASSLGTLTADTQYF. In DNA, the CDR3 is TGTGCCAGCAGCTTGGGGACTCTAACGGCAGATACGCAGTATTTT.

V and J are TRBV2 and TRBJ1-2, with 8 bases that match TRBD1. The germline V gene has CDR1 SNHLY and CDR2 FYNNEI. The CDR3 extends over 15 amino acids. The trim removed 4 bases at V and 8 bases at J, leaving 12 bases unmatched. The CDR3 coding sequence is TGTGCCAGCAGTGGACCTGACAGGGGAGTGAGCGGCTACACCTTC. As protein: CASSGPDRGVSGYTF. The entire variable domain, with the rest obtained from reference TRBV2 and TRBJ1-2, is as follows: EPEVTQTPSHQVTQMGQEVILRCVPISNHLYFYWYRQILGQKVEFLVSFYNNEISEKSEIFDDQFSVERPDGSNFTLKIRSTKLEDSAMYFCASSGPDRGVSGYTFGSGTRLTVV.

The chain has TRBV29-1 and TRBJ2-2; weak D call: TRBD1 (6 bases). Germline-derived CDR1 and CDR2 are SQVTM and ANQGSEA. The CDR3 is made up of 13 amino acids. Trimming removed 1 base at V and 6 bases at J, with 9 bases between. This chain's CDR3 is CSVEAPGAGELFF. DNA for the CDR3: TGCAGCGTTGAAGCCCCAGGGGCCGGGGAGCTGTTTTTT.

The rearrangement joins TRBV7-8 to TRBJ1-2; a weak D match, TRBD1 (6 bases). V was cut by 5 bases and J by 4 bases, with 11 bases left in between. CDR1 and CDR2 from the germline V gene are SGHVS and FQNEAQ. This CDR3 is built from 13 residues. CDR3 nucleotides: TGTGCCAGCAGCCCGCAGACAGGCTATGGCTACACCTTC. This codes for CASSPQTGYGYTF.

The chain links TRBV5-1 to TRBJ2-2, with 14 bases fitting TRBD2. CDR1 and CDR2 (germline): SGHRS, YFSETQ. The CDR3 is made up of 20 amino acids. V lost 4 bases, J lost 3 bases, and 14 bases stayed unmatched. CDR3 DNA: TGCGCCAGCAGCACTTCACGGACTAGCGGGGGGACCCTAGACACCGGGGAGCTGTTTTTT. It specifies CASSTSRTSGGTLDTGELFF.

CDR3 residues: CASSPRDTSEAFF. The DNA of the CDR3 is TGTGCCAGCAGCCCCCGGGACACTTCAGAAGCTTTCTTT. The V call is TRBV5-4, the J call TRBJ1-1; D perhaps matches TRBD1 (6 bases). V shed 4 bases and J shed 8 bases, with 15 bases lying between them. The CDR3 extends over 13 amino acids. CDR1 is SGHNT, CDR2 YYREEE, per germline (reference sequence).

A word on this clone: The sample has other DNA sequences that encode this CDR3 too. This chain joins TRBV5-1 and TRBJ2-2; 7 positions agree with TRBD1. The junction had 5 bases not matched to a gene; V was cut back by 5 bases and J by 1 base. The CDR3 sequence is 15 residues long. Looked up from germline, CDR1 is SGHRS and CDR2 is YFSETQ. CDR3 DNA: TGCGCCAGCAGTCTCAGACAGGGGAACACCGGGGAGCTGTTTTTT. Translated, it gives CASSLRQGNTGELFF.

CDR3 amino acids: CASSRLSPGQSTNTEAFF. Here the CDR3 DNA reads TGTGCCAGTAGTAGATTAAGCCCGGGACAGTCTACAAATACTGAAGCTTTCTTT. The V call is TRBV19, the J call TRBJ1-1; 7 bases are shared with TRBD1. CDR1 is LNHDA and CDR2 is SQIVND in the germline V gene (reference sequence). The length of the CDR3 is 18 residues. V was pared by 4 bases and J by 5 bases, with 19 bases of the junction left unmatched.

The chain combines TRBV20-1 with TRBJ1-2; TRBD1 might be the D (5 bases). V was pared by 3 bases and J by 6 bases, with 8 bases between. The CDR3 is 11 residues long. Germline V gene sequence: CDR1 DFQATT, CDR2 SNEGSKA (reference sequence). The CDR3 protein is CSASRDDGYTF. As DNA, the CDR3 is TGCAGTGCTAGCAGGGATGATGGCTACACCTTC.

The chain recombines TRBV9 with TRBJ1-3; TRBD1 aligns across 9 bases. CDR1 and CDR2 (germline): SGDLS, YYNGEE. The CDR3 loop spans 15 amino acids. Trimming removed 4 bases from V and 4 bases from J; junction bases left unmatched: 6. The CDR3 DNA reads TGTGCCAGCAGCCCACGACAGGGGGGCGGAAACACCATATATTTT. The encoded protein is CASSPRQGGGNTIYF.